This section outlines one TCR beta chain sequence together with its context. The antigen is unknown. These data come from a study of T cell clonotyping in hematopoietic cell transplantation. Clones were sequenced by immunoSEQ multiplex PCR, and TCRdb holds only the in-frame ones, with some missing. Altogether around 4,800 clones are present, around 19% being singletons, with the ten largest covering 20% to 25%. Study-wide results and limits: CD4 and CD8 repertoire contributions could not be separated without sorting.

The sequencing used PBMCs, collected 180 days after allogeneic stem cell transplant. The clonotype was recovered from a male patient younger than 35 who had an allogeneic stem cell transplant, so the T cells may come from the graft donor. Some clones in this sample may be carry-over from other donors' samples.

The CDR3: CASSLTGGYEQYF. CDR3 in DNA: TGTGCCAGCAGCCTGACAGGGGGCTACGAGCAGTACTTC. The genes are TRBV7-4 and TRBJ2-7, with 9 nucleotides matching TRBD1. The V gene's germline CDR1 is SGHVT and CDR2 SQSDAQ. V shed 5 bases, J shed 3 bases, and the junction held 2 bases outside the gene matches. The CDR3 length is 13 residues.